The 30 T cell receptor beta chains below all came from one sample that was sequenced in a study of cytomegalovirus exposure and HLA in healthy donors. Vbeta (60) and Jbeta (13) primers were used in the PCR. Here immunoSEQ multiplex PCR was the method, and the copy in TCRdb shows in-frame clones only, minus some. The repertoire consists of tens of thousands of clones, with around 80% occurring once and the leading ten covering 4% to 5.5%. The sample consisted of PBMCs. These TCRs come from a male donor in good health and CMV-seropositive.

This chain uses TRBV4-2 with TRBJ2-1; 7 positions agree with TRBD2. Per the germline V gene, CDR1 is LGHNA and CDR2 is YNFKEQ. This CDR3 has 15 residues. V gave up 6 bases and J gave up 5 bases; unmatched junction bases: 10. The CDR3 nucleotides read TGTGCCAGCAGGCCTCGGAGACTAGCCGACAATGAGCAGTTCTTC. Translated, it gives CASRPRRLADNEQFF.

The V gene is TRBV7-8, the J gene TRBJ2-5; 9 bases match TRBD1. CDR3 size: 17 residues. Unmatched junction bases numbered 9, after V lost 0 bases and J lost 4 bases. Germline lookup yields CDR1 SGHVS and CDR2 FQNEAQ. The CDR3 reads CASSLAWEGQGRETQYF. CDR3 coding DNA: TGTGCCAGCAGCTTAGCGTGGGAGGGACAGGGTAGAGAGACCCAGTACTTC.

This clone showed up just a few times. This chain's CDR3 is CASSTGQAQHF. In DNA, the CDR3 is TGTGCCAGCAGTACGGGACAGGCCCAGCATTTT. The J gene is TRBJ1-5, the V gene TRBV28, with 8 bases matching TRBD1. V lost 5 bases and J lost 11; bases outside the gene matches: 2. Germline CDR1 is MDHEN and CDR2 is SYDVKM. The CDR3 is 11 residues long.

The sample holds a few counts of this clone. The chain links TRBV19 to TRBJ1-4, with 7 bases aligning to TRBD1. The trim removed 4 bases at V and 0 bases at J, leaving 2 bases unmatched. The germline V gene encodes CDR1 LNHDA and CDR2 SQIVND (reference sequence). The CDR3 totals 15 residues. The CDR3 DNA follows: TGTGCCAGTAGTACCGACAGGGCAACTAATGAAAAACTGTTTTTT. This encodes CASSTDRATNEKLFF. The variable domain in full, with the rest retrieved from reference TRBV19 and TRBJ1-4, is DGGITQSPKYLFRKEGQNVTLSCEQNLNHDAMYWYRQDPGQGLRLIYYSQIVNDFQKGDIAEGYSVSREKKESFPLTVTSAQKNPTAFYLCASSTDRATNEKLFFGSGTQLSVL.

The rearrangement uses TRBV10-2 and TRBJ1-1; TRBD1 might be the D (5 bases). The CDR3 totals 13 residues. Germline V lookup: CDR1 WSHSY, CDR2 SAAADI. V shed 10 bases and J shed 7 bases, with 19 bases lying between them. CDR3 in DNA: TGCGCCACCTCGGAGTTGGGGAGGGGTGAAGCTTTCTTT. As protein: CATSELGRGEAFF.

The chain is built from TRBV19 and TRBJ2-7; D might be TRBD1 (5 bases). The CDR3 runs 14 residues. V lost 1 base, J lost 3 bases, and 10 bases lay in between. Germline V gene lookup returns CDR1 LNHDA and CDR2 SQIVND (reference sequence). The CDR3 protein is CASSIGAGRYEQYF. The DNA of the CDR3 is TGTGCCAGTAGTATAGGGGCAGGGCGCTACGAGCAGTACTTC. Full variable domain (remainder filled in from reference TRBV19 and TRBJ2-7): DGGITQSPKYLFRKEGQNVTLSCEQNLNHDAMYWYRQDPGQGLRLIYYSQIVNDFQKGDIAEGYSVSREKKESFPLTVTSAQKNPTAFYLCASSIGAGRYEQYFGPGTRLTVT.

The chain links TRBV7-2 to TRBJ2-2; 14 bases are shared with TRBD2. Germline CDR1 reads SGHTA; CDR2 reads FQGNSA. There are 17 residues in the CDR3. J was trimmed by 6 bases and V by 4 bases; bases with no gene match: 7. In DNA, the CDR3 is TGTGCCAGCAGCTCGACTAGCGGGAGGGTTGGGGCCGGGGAGCTGTTTTTT. This translates into CASSSTSGRVGAGELFF. Full variable domain (outside the CDR3, taken from reference TRBV7-2 and TRBJ2-2): GAGVSQSPSNKVTEKGKDVELRCDPISGHTALYWYRQSLGQGLEFLIYFQGNSAPDKSGLPSDRFSAERTGGSVSTLTIQRTQQEDSAVYLCASSSTSGRVGAGELFFGEGSRLTVL.

The chain couples TRBV27 to TRBJ2-5, with 8 bases that match TRBD1. The CDR3 covers 16 residues. CDR1 is MNHEY and CDR2 is SMNVEV in the germline V gene (reference sequence). V lost 0 bases and J lost 4; bases outside the gene matches: 7. In DNA, the CDR3 is TGTGCCAGCAGTTTATCGGAACAGGGGGGACGAGAGACCCAGTACTTC. It codes for CASSLSEQGGRETQYF.

The V gene is TRBV4-1, the J gene TRBJ2-5; TRBD1 aligns across 7 bases. CDR3 length: 14 residues. V dropped 1 base and J dropped 5; count of bases not matched to a gene: 4. Germline CDR1 MGHRA, CDR2 YSYEKL. The CDR3 sequence: CASSQVEGAETQYF. The DNA of the CDR3 is TGCGCCAGCAGCCAAGTTGAGGGGGCCGAGACCCAGTACTTC.

This clone was detected a few times. The chain joins TRBV5-1 to TRBJ2-1; D is ambiguous. Trimming stripped 0 bases from V and 3 bases from J, with 7 bases between. CDR1 and CDR2 (germline): SGHRS, YFSETQ. CDR3 length: 14 residues. CDR3 residues: CASSLVSSYNEQFF. The CDR3 nucleotides read TGCGCCAGCAGCTTGGTTTCCAGCTACAATGAGCAGTTCTTC.

The chain has TRBV27 and TRBJ2-3, with 11 bases fitting TRBD2. After removal of 8 bases from V and 2 bases from J, the junction contained 6 bases not matched to a gene. Germline lookup yields CDR1 MNHEY and CDR2 SMNVEV (reference sequence). This CDR3 is built from 15 residues. CDR3 in amino acids: CASGNSGRATDTQYF. CDR3 nucleotides: TGTGCCAGCGGGAATAGCGGGAGGGCCACAGATACGCAGTATTTT.

This clone showed up just once. CDR3 residues: CSPWTSGGTLYEQYF. The CDR3 nucleotides are TGCAGCCCTTGGACTAGCGGGGGGACCCTCTACGAGCAGTACTTC. The chain recombines TRBV29-1 with TRBJ2-7; 14 bases align to TRBD2. Germline V gene sequence: CDR1 SQVTM, CDR2 ANQGSEA. The CDR3 spans 15 residues. The junction had 9 bases not matched to a gene; V was cut back by 8 bases and J by 3 bases.

This clone was recorded once. Other DNA sequences within the sample encode an identical CDR3. The chain carries TRBV6-6 and TRBJ1-6, with D perhaps matching TRBD1 (6 bases). The V and J ends lost 6 bases and 10 bases respectively, with 16 bases between them. The CDR3 runs to 14 residues. Per germline, CDR1 MNHNY and CDR2 SVGAGI (reference sequence). For the CDR3, the DNA is TGTGCCAGCAGCTATCAGGGGACCGGCTCACCCCTCCACTTT. Its protein is CASSYQGTGSPLHF.

The rearrangement links TRBV28 to TRBJ1-2; D perhaps matches TRBD1 (6 bases). CDR3 length equals 15 residues. V lost 5 bases and J lost 0, with 13 bases in between. Germline CDR1 MDHEN, CDR2 SYDVKM. The CDR3 DNA follows: TGTGCCAGCAGTCGACTCAGACAGGCTAACTATGGCTACACCTTC. It encodes CASSRLRQANYGYTF.

In regard to this clone: Additional DNA sequences in this sample encode the identical CDR3. V usage is TRBV5-1 and J usage is TRBJ2-7, with D possibly matching TRBD2 (6 bases). CDR1 is SGHRS, CDR2 YFSETQ, per germline. The CDR3 contains 13 residues. The V end was cut by 0 bases, the J end by 4 bases, with 8 bases between. The CDR3 DNA is TGCGCCAGCAGCTTGGAGGGGAGGTACGAGCAGTACTTC. Protein sequence: CASSLEGRYEQYF.

The chain uses TRBV18 and TRBJ2-5; D unresolved. Germline-derived CDR1 and CDR2 are KGHSH and LQKENI. This CDR3 region has 15 residues. V was trimmed by 0 bases and J by 4 bases, leaving 12 bases between them. This CDR3 reads CASSPPSWPGETQYF. Here the CDR3 DNA reads TGTGCCAGCTCACCACCGTCCTGGCCGGGAGAGACCCAGTACTTC.

The chain is built from TRBV2 and TRBJ2-5; TRBD1 agrees at 7 bases. After removal of 4 bases from V and 2 bases from J, the junction contained 4 bases not matched to a gene. The CDR3 extends over 14 amino acids. Germline CDR1 SNHLY, CDR2 FYNNEI. The CDR3 loop reads CASSAVRGQETQYF. CDR3 bases: TGTGCCAGCAGTGCCGTCAGGGGGCAAGAGACCCAGTACTTC.

This clone was recorded a few times. In nucleotides, the CDR3 is TGTGCCAGCAGTGAGGGACAGGGGGCTGGTAATGAAAAACTGTTTTTT. Encoded protein: CASSEGQGAGNEKLFF. V is TRBV6-1 and J is TRBJ1-4; 12 bases match TRBD1. The CDR3 is made up of 16 amino acids. The J segment lost 4 bases and the V segment lost 3 bases, leaving 3 bases of the junction unmatched. CDR1 MNHNS and CDR2 SASEGT come from the germline V gene.

This clone came up a few times. Here the CDR3 reads CSVGETYQETQYF. In DNA, the CDR3 is TGCAGCGTTGGGGAGACGTACCAAGAGACCCAGTACTTC. The chain has TRBV29-1 and TRBJ2-5; possibly TRBD2 for D (5 bases). Trimming left V 4 bases short and J 0 bases short, with 9 bases between. From germline, CDR1 is SQVTM and CDR2 ANQGSEA. This CDR3 spans 13 amino acids.

CDR3 sequence reads: CASSGGSGQGPSYGYTF. The CDR3 DNA reads as TGTGCCAGCAGCGGTGGATCGGGACAGGGGCCCAGCTATGGCTACACCTTC. V usage is TRBV5-4 and J usage is TRBJ1-2, with TRBD1 matching 10 bases. CDR3 length equals 17 residues. CDR1 is SGHNT, CDR2 YYREEE, per germline (reference sequence). Trimming removed 4 bases from V and 4 bases from J; junction bases left unmatched: 13. Full variable domain (outside the CDR3, taken from reference TRBV5-4 and TRBJ1-2): ETGVTQSPTHLIKTRGQQVTLRCSSQSGHNTVSWYQQALGQGPQFIFQYYREEENGRGNFPPRFSGLQFPNYSSELNVNALELDDSALYLCASSGGSGQGPSYGYTFGSGTRLTVV.

The chain uses TRBV7-3 and TRBJ2-1; 13 bases agree with TRBD2. The trim removed 5 bases at V and 4 bases at J, leaving 5 bases unmatched. The germline gives CDR1 SGHTA, CDR2 FQGTGA. CDR3 length equals 16 residues. The DNA for the CDR3 is TGTGCCAGCAGCCTCCCGGGACTAGCGGGATACAATGAGCAGTTCTTC. This codes for CASSLPGLAGYNEQFF.

This clone has a single count. The V gene is TRBV5-6, the J gene TRBJ2-5, with 9 bases identical to TRBD1. The CDR3 is 14 residues long. Germline values: CDR1 SGHDT, CDR2 YYEEEE. V was pared by 0 bases and J by 4 bases, with 1 base of the junction left unmatched. CDR3 sequence: CASSLGTGVETQYF. CDR3 nucleotides: TGTGCCAGCAGCTTGGGGACAGGGGTAGAGACCCAGTACTTC.

A few counts support this clone. This sequence joins TRBV5-6 and TRBJ1-5; 7 nucleotides line up with TRBD1. Per the germline V gene, CDR1 is SGHDT and CDR2 is YYEEEE. The CDR3 totals 16 residues. V was clipped by 3 bases and J by 6 bases; unmatched bases: 12. CDR3 residues: CASSSGGNRGGQPQHF. The CDR3, as DNA: TGTGCCAGCAGCTCCGGGGGAAACAGGGGCGGTCAGCCCCAGCATTTT.

V gene TRBV4-2 combines with J gene TRBJ1-4, with TRBD1 matching 12 bases. The CDR3 loop spans 18 amino acids. J was trimmed by 8 bases and V by 2 bases; bases with no gene match: 12. Per the germline V gene, CDR1 is LGHNA and CDR2 is YNFKEQ. The DNA of the CDR3 is TGTGCCAGCAGCCAAATCGGGACAGGGGGCACGCTGAGGGAAAAACTGTTTTTT. Translation gives CASSQIGTGGTLREKLFF.

This clone was seen more than once but under ten times. The chain is built from TRBV10-3 and TRBJ1-1; 7 nucleotides line up with TRBD1. CDR1 is ENHRY and CDR2 is SYGVKD in the germline V gene. The trim removed 6 bases at V and 1 base at J, leaving 5 bases unmatched. The CDR3 spans 14 residues. CDR3 sequence (DNA): TGTGCCATCAGCGCCGGGACAGCGAACACTGAAGCTTTCTTT. This translates into CAISAGTANTEAFF.

The chain links TRBV5-1 to TRBJ1-3; perhaps TRBD1 as D (6 bases). Germline V CDR1 and CDR2: SGHRS, YFSETQ. Trimming left V 4 bases short and J 1 base short, with 12 bases between. This CDR3 is 15 amino acids long. CDR3 protein: CASSQGIESGNTIYF. CDR3 DNA: TGCGCCAGCAGCCAGGGGATAGAATCTGGAAACACCATATATTTT.

The J gene is TRBJ1-5, the V gene TRBV27; D uncertain. V lost 5 bases, J lost 8 bases, and 19 bases lay in between. CDR1 and CDR2 (germline): MNHEY, SMNVEV (reference sequence). The CDR3 length is 15 residues. The CDR3 nucleotides are TGTGCCAGCAGTCCCTCAGACGGGCTGCGGGAGCCCCAGCATTTT. This sequence encodes CASSPSDGLREPQHF.

This clone was observed a single time. As DNA, the CDR3 is TGTGCCAGCAGTGAAGCGGGAGGGAGCACAGATACGCAGTATTTT. This translates into CASSEAGGSTDTQYF. The chain couples TRBV6-1 to TRBJ2-3; 7 bases align to TRBD2. Trimming took 0 bases from V and 0 from J; bases not matched to a gene: 0. CDR1 is MNHNS and CDR2 is SASEGT in the germline V gene. This CDR3 comprises 15 residues.

This clone was counted only a few times. CDR3: CASSAAGVAYEQYF. The CDR3 nucleotides are TGTGCCAGTAGTGCAGCGGGGGTTGCCTACGAGCAGTACTTC. The chain couples TRBV19 to TRBJ2-7; TRBD2 agrees at 8 bases. V gave up 5 bases and J gave up 2 bases; unmatched junction bases: 5. This CDR3 is 14 amino acids long. Germline-derived CDR1 and CDR2 are LNHDA and SQIVND (reference sequence).

The V gene is TRBV6-1, the J gene TRBJ2-7; TRBD2 agrees at 9 bases. V was clipped by 2 bases and J by 1 base; unmatched bases: 3. The CDR3 is 15 amino acids. Germline CDR1 and CDR2: MNHNS and SASEGT. The CDR3 reads CASSEWGLASYEQYF. The CDR3 DNA reads TGTGCCAGCAGTGAATGGGGACTAGCATCCTACGAGCAGTACTTC.